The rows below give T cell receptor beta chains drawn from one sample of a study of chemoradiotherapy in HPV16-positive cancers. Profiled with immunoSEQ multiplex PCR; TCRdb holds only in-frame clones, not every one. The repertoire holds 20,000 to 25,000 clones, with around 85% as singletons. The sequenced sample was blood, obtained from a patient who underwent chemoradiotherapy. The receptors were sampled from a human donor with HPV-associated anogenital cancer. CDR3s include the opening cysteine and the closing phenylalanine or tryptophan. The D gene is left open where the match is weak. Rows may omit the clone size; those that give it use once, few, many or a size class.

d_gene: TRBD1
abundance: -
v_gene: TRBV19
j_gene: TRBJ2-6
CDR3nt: TGTGCCAGTAGTATAGCAGGGACAGGGAGCGGGGCCAACGTCCTGACTTTC
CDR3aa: CASSIAGTGSGANVLTF

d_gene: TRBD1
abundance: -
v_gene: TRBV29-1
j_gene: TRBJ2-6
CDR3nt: TGCAGCGTTCGGACCGGACAGGGAGTGACCAACGTCCTGACTTTC
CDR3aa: CSVRTGQGVTNVLTF

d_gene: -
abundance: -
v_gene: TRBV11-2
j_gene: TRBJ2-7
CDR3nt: TGTGCCAGCAGCTTAGGCCAGGGGCCCGGTACCTACGAGCAGTACTTC
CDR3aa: CASSLGQGPGTYEQYF

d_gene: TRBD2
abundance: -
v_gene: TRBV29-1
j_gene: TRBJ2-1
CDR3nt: TGCAGCGTCGACGGGACTAGCGGGGGGGATTACAATGAGCAGTTCTTC
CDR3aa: CSVDGTSGGDYNEQFF

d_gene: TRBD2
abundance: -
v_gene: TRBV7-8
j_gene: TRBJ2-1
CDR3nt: TGTGCCAGCAGCACGTCTGGACTAGCGCACTACAATGAGCAGTTCTTC
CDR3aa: CASSTSGLAHYNEQFF

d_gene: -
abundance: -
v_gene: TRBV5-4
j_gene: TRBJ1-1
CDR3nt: TGTGCCAGCAGCTTGCAAGGGACGAACACTGAAGCTTTCTTT
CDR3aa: CASSLQGTNTEAFF

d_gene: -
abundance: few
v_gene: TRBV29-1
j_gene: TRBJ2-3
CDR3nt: TGCAGCGTTGACGGTGGAATCAGGGGCTCTAGCACAGATACGCAGTATTTT
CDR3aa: CSVDGGIRGSSTDTQYF

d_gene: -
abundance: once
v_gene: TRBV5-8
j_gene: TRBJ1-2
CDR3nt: TGTGCCAGCAGCCGTCGGGAGTTTTTTAACTATGGCTACACCTTC
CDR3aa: CASSRREFFNYGYTF

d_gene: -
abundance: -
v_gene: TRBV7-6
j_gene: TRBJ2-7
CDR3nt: TGTGCCAGCAGCTCCCCGGGACTCCCTGAGAGGGAGCAGTACTTC
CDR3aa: CASSSPGLPEREQYF

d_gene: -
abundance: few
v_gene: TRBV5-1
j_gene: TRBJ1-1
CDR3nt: TGCGCCAGCAGCGCCGTTGGGGCTCTGGGGACTGAAGCTTTCTTT
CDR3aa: CASSAVGALGTEAFF

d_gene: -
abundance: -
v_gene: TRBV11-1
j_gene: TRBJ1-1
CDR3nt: TGTGCCAGCAGCTCCGACCCGGGAGGGAACACTGAAGCTTTCTTT
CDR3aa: CASSSDPGGNTEAFF

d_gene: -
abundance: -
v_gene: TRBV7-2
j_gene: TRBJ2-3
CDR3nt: TGTGCCAGCAGCTCCCGGGTCGGGGGAGATACGCAGTATTTT
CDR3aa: CASSSRVGGDTQYF

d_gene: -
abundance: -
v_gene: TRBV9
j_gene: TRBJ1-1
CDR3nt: TGTGCCAGCAGCGTAGGAACAGGACCCTTGAACACTGAAGCTTTCTTT
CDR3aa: CASSVGTGPLNTEAFF

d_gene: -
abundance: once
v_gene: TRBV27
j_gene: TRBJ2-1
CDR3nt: TGTGCCAGCAGTTTAGGAGGGTTCCACAATGAGCAGTTCTTC
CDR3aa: CASSLGGFHNEQFF

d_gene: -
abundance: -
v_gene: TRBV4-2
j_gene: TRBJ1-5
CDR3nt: TGTGCCAGCAGCCAAGAAGTGTTCGCCGGGCGGGGTCAGCCCCAGCATTTT
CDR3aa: CASSQEVFAGRGQPQHF

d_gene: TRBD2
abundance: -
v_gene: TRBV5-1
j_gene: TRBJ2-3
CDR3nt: TGCGCCAGCAGCTTGGAAGGGACTAGCGGGGCTAACACAGATACGCAGTATTTT
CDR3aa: CASSLEGTSGANTDTQYF

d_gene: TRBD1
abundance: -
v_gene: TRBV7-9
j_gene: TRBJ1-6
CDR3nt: TGTGCCAGCAGCTTAGGCACAGGGGCAACTTCACCCCTCCACTTT
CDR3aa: CASSLGTGATSPLHF

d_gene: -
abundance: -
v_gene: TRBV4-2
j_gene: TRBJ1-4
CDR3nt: TGTGCCAGCAGCTTCGGGAGGGCAGGGAATAATGAAAAACTGTTTTTT
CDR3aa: CASSFGRAGNNEKLFF

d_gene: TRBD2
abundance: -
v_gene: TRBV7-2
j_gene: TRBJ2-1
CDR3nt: TGTGCCAGCAGCCGGGGGGGTCTTTACAATGAGCAGTTCTTC
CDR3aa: CASSRGGLYNEQFF

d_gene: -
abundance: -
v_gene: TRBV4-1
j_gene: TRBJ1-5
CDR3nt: TGCGCCAGCAGCCCGATTTCAGGGAGATATAGCAATCAGCCCCAGCATTTT
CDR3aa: CASSPISGRYSNQPQHF

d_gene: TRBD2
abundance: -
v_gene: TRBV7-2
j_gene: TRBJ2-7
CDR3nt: TGTGCCAGCAGCTTAGCCCCTAGCGGGGGGGCCTACGAGCAGTACTTC
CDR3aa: CASSLAPSGGAYEQYF

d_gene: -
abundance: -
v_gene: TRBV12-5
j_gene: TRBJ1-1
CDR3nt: TGTGCTAGTGGTTTGGAACGGGCAGTAGGCACTGAAGCTTTCTTT
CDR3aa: CASGLERAVGTEAFF

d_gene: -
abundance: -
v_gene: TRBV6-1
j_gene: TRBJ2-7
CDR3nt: TGTGCCAGCAGGATATCAATATTAGTTACCTACGAGCAGTACTTC
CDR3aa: CASRISILVTYEQYF

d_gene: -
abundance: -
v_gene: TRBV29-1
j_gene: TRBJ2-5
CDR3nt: TGCAGCGTTAGACGGGACCCCCAAGAGACCCAGTACTTC
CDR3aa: CSVRRDPQETQYF

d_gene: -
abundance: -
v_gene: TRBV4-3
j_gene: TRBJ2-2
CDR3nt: TGCGCCAGCAGCCCCGGCGGAAGCGGAGCATCGAACACCGGGGAGCTGTTTTTT
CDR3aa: CASSPGGSGASNTGELFF

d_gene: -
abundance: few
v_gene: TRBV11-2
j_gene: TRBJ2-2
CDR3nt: TGTGCCAGCAGCTTAGGCCCGCTTGACCTGAACACCGGGGAGCTGTTTTTT
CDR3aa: CASSLGPLDLNTGELFF

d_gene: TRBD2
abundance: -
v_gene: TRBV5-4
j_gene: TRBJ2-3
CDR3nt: TGTGCCAGCACCTCCCCTAGCGGGAGGAGGGATACGCAGTATTTT
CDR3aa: CASTSPSGRRDTQYF

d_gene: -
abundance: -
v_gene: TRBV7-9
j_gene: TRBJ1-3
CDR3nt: TGTGCCAGCAGCTTATTTGGGGCAGGGGCTGGAAACACCATATATTTT
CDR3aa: CASSLFGAGAGNTIYF

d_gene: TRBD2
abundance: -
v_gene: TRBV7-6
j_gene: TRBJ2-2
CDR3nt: TGTGCCAGCAGCTTACCCGGACTAGCGGAGTCCACCGGGGAGCTGTTTTTT
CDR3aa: CASSLPGLAESTGELFF

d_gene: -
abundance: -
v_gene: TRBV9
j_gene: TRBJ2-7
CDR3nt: TGTGCCAGCAGCGTAGAGGCTAGTCCAATGGTAGAGCAGTACTTC
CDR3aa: CASSVEASPMVEQYF

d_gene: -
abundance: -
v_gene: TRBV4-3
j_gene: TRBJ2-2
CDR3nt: TGCGCCAGCAGCCCCCTTGTGGGGTTGGGCACCGGGGAGCTGTTTTTT
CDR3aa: CASSPLVGLGTGELFF